This T cell receptor beta chain was captured in a study of shared clonotypes between healthy human individuals. A note on this clone: Its matching antigen is unknown.

CDR1 and CDR2 from the germline V gene are MNHEY and SMNVEV (reference sequence). V shed 5 bases and J shed 3 bases, with 8 bases lying between them. This CDR3 has 13 amino acids. The assay used deep level. Sequenced by immunoSEQ multiplex PCR; TCRdb stores in-frame clones only, minus some. The sample consists of about 2.1 million clones, approximately 92% of them appearing once. CD45RO-negative cells were positively selected for CCR7, leaving out terminally differentiated effector memory CD45RA+ cells. Study-wide results and limits: The sharing of about 5% of naive CD4 clonotypes was seen across a few donors. Only blood was sampled; tissue repertoires likely differ. The generation probabilities recorded for non-shared clonotypes fell below those of clonotypes shared by all four donors.

This TCR was recovered from a man aged 18 to 35 in good health. Some clones in this sample may be carry-over from other donors' samples. The chain couples TRBV27 to TRBJ1-5; D unresolved. Sequenced: naive CD8+ T cells from PBMCs. The CDR3 protein is CASSPRNNQPQHF. CDR3 nucleotides: TGTGCCAGCAGTCCACGAAACAATCAGCCCCAGCATTTT.